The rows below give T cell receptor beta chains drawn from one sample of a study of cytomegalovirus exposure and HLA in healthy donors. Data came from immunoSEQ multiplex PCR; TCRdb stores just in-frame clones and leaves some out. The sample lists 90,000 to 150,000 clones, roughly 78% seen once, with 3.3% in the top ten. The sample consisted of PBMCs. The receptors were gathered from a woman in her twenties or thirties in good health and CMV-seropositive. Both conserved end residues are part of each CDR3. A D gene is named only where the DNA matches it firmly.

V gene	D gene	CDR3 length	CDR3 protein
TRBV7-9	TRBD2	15	CASSPTSGPYNEQFF
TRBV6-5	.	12	CASSFSVDEQFF
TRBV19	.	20	CASSNREWFPPGVGTDTQYF
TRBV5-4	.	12	CASSQPAQRAFF
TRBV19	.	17	CASSKGLGRERNTEAFF
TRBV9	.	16	CASSVSGVATNEKLFF
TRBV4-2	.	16	CASSQDGRRGLEEQYF
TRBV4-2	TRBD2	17	CASSQDRRGGSSGTQYF
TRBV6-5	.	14	CASSEYPGEYGYTF
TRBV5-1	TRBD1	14	CASSLGQGNSPLHF
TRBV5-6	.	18	CASSPRDFHWAHTGELFF
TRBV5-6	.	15	CASSVKRQGPYEQYF
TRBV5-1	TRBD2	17	CASSLGLAGGRYNEQFF
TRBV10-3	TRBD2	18	CAISEWGLAGANTGELFF
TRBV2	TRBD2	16	CASSPGLAGGLDTQYF
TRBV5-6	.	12	CASSLARETQYF
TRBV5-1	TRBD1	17	CARDGLVSGGADYGYTF
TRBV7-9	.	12	CSSSSTGYGYTF
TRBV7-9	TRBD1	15	CASSLGGTGTYGYTF
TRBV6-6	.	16	CASSYYGGSSTDTQYF
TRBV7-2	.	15	CASSLYKHGADTQYF
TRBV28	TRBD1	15	CASRLRTGRDTEAFF
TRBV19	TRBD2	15	CASRSSGGATDTQYF
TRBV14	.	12	CASSQLNYGYTF
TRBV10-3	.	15	CAISDLKGNNSPLHF
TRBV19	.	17	CASSMGGGSSYNSPLHF
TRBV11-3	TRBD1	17	CASSLLPQGAGDQPQHF
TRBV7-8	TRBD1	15	CASSLDRGPMGPQHF
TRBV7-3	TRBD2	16	CASSPEAGGPADTQYF
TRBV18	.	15	CASSPRRGGPTEAFF
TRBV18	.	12	CASSPGGSVAFF
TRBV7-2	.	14	CASSLGAFTDTQYF
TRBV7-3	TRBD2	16	CASSPGTSGSQETQYF
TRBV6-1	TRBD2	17	CASSGGTSGIRSYEQYF
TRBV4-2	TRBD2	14	CASSQSGGTYEQYF
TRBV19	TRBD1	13	CASSNRGRNEQYF
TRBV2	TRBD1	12	CAVNDRGNTIYF
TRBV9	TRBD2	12	CASSPSGGGQYF
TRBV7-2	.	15	CASSLGGLGGYEQYF
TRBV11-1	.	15	CASSLGRGGENIQYF
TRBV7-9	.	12	CATAGGANVLTF